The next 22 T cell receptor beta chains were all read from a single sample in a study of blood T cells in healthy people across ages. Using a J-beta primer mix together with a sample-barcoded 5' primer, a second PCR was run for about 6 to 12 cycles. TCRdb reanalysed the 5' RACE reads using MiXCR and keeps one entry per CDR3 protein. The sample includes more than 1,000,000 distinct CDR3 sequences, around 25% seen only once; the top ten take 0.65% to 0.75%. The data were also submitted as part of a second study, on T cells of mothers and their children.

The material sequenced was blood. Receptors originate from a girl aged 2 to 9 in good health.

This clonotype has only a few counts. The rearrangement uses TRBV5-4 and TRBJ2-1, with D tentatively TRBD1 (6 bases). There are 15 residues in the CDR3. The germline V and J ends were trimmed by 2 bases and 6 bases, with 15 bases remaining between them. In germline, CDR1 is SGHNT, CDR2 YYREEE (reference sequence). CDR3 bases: TGTGCCAGCAGCTTATTACTGGGGGCTGGCAATGAGCAGTTCTTC. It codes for CASSLLLGAGNEQFF.

The CDR3 bases are TGCAGCACTAAACACCGGACTAGCGGGAGGGCAGCGCGGCCGAATGAGCAGTTCTTC. Amino acid sequence: CSTKHRTSGRAARPNEQFF. The chain is built from TRBV20-1 and TRBJ2-1, with TRBD2 matching 15 bases. The CDR3 length is 19 residues. Germline assignment: CDR1 DFQATT and CDR2 SNEGSKA (reference sequence).

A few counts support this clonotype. The DNA for the CDR3 is TGTGCCAGCAGATCGACAGGGGGCAAGGACGAGCAGTACTTC. It encodes CASRSTGGKDEQYF. This chain uses TRBV28 with TRBJ2-7; 10 bases are shared with TRBD1. The V gene's germline CDR1 is MDHEN and CDR2 SYDVKM. The CDR3 consists of 14 residues. Trimming took 6 bases from V and 5 from J; bases not matched to a gene: 7.

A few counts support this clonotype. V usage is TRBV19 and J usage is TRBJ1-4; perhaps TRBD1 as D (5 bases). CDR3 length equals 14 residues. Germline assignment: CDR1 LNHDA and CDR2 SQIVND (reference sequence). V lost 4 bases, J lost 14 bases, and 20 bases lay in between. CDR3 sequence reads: CASSTRVGTFNLFF. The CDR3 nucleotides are TGTGCCAGTAGTACCCGGGTCGGGACCTTTAATCTGTTTTTT.

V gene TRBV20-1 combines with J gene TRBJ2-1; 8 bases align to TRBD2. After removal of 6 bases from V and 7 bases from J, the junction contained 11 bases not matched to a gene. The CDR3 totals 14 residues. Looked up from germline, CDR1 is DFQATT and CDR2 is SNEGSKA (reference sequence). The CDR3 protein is CSARMVAGRNEQFF. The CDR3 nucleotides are TGCAGTGCCAGGATGGTAGCGGGAAGAAATGAGCAGTTCTTC.

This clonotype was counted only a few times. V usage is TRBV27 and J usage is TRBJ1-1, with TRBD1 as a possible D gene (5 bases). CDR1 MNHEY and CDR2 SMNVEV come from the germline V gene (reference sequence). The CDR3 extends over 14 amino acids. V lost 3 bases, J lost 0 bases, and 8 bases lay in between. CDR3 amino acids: CASSFGDLNTEAFF. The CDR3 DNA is TGTGCCAGCAGTTTTGGGGACTTGAACACTGAAGCTTTCTTT.

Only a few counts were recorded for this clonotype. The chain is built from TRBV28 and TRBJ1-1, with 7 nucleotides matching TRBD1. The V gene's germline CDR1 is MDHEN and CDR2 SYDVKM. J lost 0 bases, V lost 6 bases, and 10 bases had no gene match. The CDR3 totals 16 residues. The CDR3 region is CASRPTNRGMNTEAFF. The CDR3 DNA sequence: TGTGCCAGCAGGCCGACCAACAGGGGCATGAACACTGAAGCTTTCTTT.

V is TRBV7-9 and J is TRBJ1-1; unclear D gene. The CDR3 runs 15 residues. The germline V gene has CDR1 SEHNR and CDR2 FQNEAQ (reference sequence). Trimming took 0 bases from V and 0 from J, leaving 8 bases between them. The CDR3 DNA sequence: TGTGCCAGCAGCTTAGCAATAGGGCTGAACACTGAAGCTTTCTTT. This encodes CASSLAIGLNTEAFF.

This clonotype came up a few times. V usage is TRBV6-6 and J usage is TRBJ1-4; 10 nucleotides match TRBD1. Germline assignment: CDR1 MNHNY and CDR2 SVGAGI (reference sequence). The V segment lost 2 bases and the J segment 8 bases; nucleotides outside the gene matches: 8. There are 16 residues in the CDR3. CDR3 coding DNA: TGTGCCAGCAGTTACGTCCGGACAGGGGGAGACGAAAAACTGTTTTTT. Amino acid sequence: CASSYVRTGGDEKLFF.

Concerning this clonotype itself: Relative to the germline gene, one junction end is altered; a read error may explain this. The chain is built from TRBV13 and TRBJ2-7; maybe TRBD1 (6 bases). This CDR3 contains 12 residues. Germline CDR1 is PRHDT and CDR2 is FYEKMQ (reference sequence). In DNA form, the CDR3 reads TGTGCCAGCAGCTCGATCCGGGACAATTTTTTCTTC. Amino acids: CASSSIRDNFFF.

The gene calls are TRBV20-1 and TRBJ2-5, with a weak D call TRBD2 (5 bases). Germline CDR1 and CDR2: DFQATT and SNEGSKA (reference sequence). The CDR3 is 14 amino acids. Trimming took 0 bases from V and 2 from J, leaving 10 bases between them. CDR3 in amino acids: CSAREEEIQETQYF. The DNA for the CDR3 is TGCAGTGCTAGAGAGGAGGAGATTCAAGAGACCCAGTACTTC.

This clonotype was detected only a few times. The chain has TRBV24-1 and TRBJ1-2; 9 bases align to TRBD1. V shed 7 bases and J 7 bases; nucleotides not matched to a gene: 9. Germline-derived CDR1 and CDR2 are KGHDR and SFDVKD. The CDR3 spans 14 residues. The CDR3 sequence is CATREDRGVGGYTF. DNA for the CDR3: TGTGCCACCAGAGAGGACAGGGGAGTTGGTGGCTACACCTTC.

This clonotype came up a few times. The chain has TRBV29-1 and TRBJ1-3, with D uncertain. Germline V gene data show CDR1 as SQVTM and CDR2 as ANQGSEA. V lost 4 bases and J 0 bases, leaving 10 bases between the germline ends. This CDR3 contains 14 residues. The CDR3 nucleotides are TGCAGCGTTGTTGTCGGAAACTCTGGAAACACCATATATTTT. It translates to CSVVVGNSGNTIYF.

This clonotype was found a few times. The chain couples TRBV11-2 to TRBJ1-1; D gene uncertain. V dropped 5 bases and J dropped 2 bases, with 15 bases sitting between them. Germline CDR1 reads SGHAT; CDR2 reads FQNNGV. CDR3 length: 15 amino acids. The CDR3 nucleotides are TGTGCCAGCAGCGTCCCTACGGAGGGAAACACTGAAGCTTTCTTT. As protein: CASSVPTEGNTEAFF.

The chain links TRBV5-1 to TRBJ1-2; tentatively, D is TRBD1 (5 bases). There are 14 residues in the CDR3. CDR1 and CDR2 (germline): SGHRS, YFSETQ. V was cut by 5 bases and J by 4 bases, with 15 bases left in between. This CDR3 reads CASRLGVGGYGYTF. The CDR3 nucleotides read TGCGCCAGCAGACTGGGGGTAGGCGGCTATGGCTACACCTTC.

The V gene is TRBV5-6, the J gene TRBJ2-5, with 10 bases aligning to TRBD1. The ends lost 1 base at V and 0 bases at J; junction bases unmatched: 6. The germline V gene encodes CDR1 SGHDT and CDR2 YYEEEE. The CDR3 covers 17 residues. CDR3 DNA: TGTGCCAGCAGCTTGCTCCCGGGACAGGGGCACCAAGAGACCCAGTACTTC. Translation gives CASSLLPGQGHQETQYF.

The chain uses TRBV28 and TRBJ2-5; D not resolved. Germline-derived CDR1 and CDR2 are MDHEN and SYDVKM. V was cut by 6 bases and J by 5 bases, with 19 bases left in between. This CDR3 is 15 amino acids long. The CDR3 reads CASSREIGLEETQYF. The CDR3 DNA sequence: TGTGCCAGCAGCCGCGAAATAGGGCTAGAGGAGACCCAGTACTTC.

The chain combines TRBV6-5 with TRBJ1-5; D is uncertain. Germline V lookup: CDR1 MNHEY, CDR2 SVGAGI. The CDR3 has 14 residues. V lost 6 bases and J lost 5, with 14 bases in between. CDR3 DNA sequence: TGTGCCAGCAGAAAACTTAATGAGGATCAGCCCCAGCATTTT. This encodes CASRKLNEDQPQHF.

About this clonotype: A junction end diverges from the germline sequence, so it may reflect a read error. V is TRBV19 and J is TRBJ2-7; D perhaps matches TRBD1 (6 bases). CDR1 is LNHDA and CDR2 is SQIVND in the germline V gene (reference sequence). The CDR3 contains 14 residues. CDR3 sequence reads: CASSTGTSTYEQYF. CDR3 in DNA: TGTGCCAGCAGTACCGGGACAAGTACCTACGAGCAGTACTTC.

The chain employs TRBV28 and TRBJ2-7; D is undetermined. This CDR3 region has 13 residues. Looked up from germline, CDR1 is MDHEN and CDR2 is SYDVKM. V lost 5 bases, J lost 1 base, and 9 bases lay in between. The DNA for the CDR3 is TGTGCCAGCAGTAATCCAGGATCCTACGAGCAGTACTTC. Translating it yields CASSNPGSYEQYF. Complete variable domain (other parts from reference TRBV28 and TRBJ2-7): DVKVTQSSRYLVKRTGEKVFLECVQDMDHENMFWYRQDPGLGLRLIYFSYDVKMKEKGDIPEGYSVSREKKERFSLILESASTNQTSMYLCASSNPGSYEQYFGPGTRLTVT.

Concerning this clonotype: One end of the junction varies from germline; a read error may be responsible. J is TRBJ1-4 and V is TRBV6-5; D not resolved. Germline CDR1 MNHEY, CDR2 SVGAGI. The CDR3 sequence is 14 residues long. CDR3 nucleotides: TGTGCCAGCAGCCATACTATCGGACCGAGTAAACCGTTTTTT. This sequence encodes CASSHTIGPSKPFF.

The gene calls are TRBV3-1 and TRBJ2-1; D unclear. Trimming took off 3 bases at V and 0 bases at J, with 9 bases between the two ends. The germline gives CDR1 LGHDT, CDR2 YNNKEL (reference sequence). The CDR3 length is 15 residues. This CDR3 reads CASSQEDSSYNEQFF. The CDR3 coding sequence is TGTGCCAGCAGCCAGGAAGACTCCTCCTACAATGAGCAGTTCTTC.